One sample yielded the 22 T cell receptor beta chains listed below, sequenced in a study of blood T cell repertoires in COVID-19. Using immunoSEQ multiplex PCR, the repertoire was profiled, and TCRdb retains in-frame clones only, with some absent. The table lists about 180,000 clones, roughly 87% of them singletons. Sequencing input: peripheral blood. Receptor source: a woman between 45 and 65 years old with acute or convalescent COVID-19.

The rearrangement uses TRBV5-1 and TRBJ2-7; 9 bases match TRBD2. CDR3 length: 15 residues. CDR1 is SGHRS, CDR2 YFSETQ, per germline. Trimming at V came to 1 base and at J to 6 bases, leaving 8 bases not matched to a gene. The CDR3 loop reads CASSLLDSGGGEQYF. CDR3 coding DNA: TGCGCCAGCAGCTTGTTAGATAGCGGGGGTGGCGAGCAGTACTTC.

The CDR3 DNA sequence: TGTGCCAGCAGCTTGGATAGCGGGAGGATCGCAGATACGCAGTATTTT. This codes for CASSLDSGRIADTQYF. The chain has TRBV5-4 and TRBJ2-3; the match to TRBD2 covers 10 bases. This CDR3 is 16 amino acids long. The V segment lost 0 bases and the J segment 4 bases; nucleotides outside the gene matches: 5. CDR1 is SGHNT and CDR2 is YYREEE in the germline V gene (reference sequence).

The chain links TRBV27 to TRBJ2-7; possibly TRBD1 for D (5 bases). Trimming took off 2 bases at V and 7 bases at J, with 15 bases between the two ends. This CDR3 spans 14 amino acids. CDR1 MNHEY and CDR2 SMNVEV come from the germline V gene (reference sequence). The CDR3 sequence is CASSLGQGLGEQYF. In DNA, the CDR3 is TGTGCCAGCAGTTTAGGGCAGGGTCTAGGGGAGCAGTACTTC.

The rearrangement joins TRBV7-8 to TRBJ1-2; D is unresolved. The CDR3 totals 12 residues. V shed 2 bases and J shed 6 bases, with 7 bases lying between them. Germline V lookup: CDR1 SGHVS, CDR2 FQNEAQ. CDR3 coding DNA: TGTGCCAGCAGCTTAAGAGGTGATGGCTACACCTTC. Its protein product is CASSLRGDGYTF.

The sample holds one count of this clone. The J gene is TRBJ2-1, the V gene TRBV19; D not resolved. Per the germline V gene, CDR1 is LNHDA and CDR2 is SQIVND (reference sequence). V lost 7 bases and J 0 bases, leaving 7 bases between the germline ends. The CDR3 runs to 13 residues. The CDR3 nucleotides read TGTGCCAGTAACGACAACTCCTACAATGAGCAGTTCTTC. Encoded protein: CASNDNSYNEQFF. The full variable domain, its missing parts supplied by reference TRBV19 and TRBJ2-1, is DGGITQSPKYLFRKEGQNVTLSCEQNLNHDAMYWYRQDPGQGLRLIYYSQIVNDFQKGDIAEGYSVSREKKESFPLTVTSAQKNPTAFYLCASNDNSYNEQFFGPGTRLTVL.

The gene calls are TRBV12-5 and TRBJ1-3; maybe TRBD1 (5 bases). The germline CDR1 and CDR2 sequences are LGHNT and FRNRAP. Trimming took 6 bases from V and 3 from J, leaving 12 bases between them. This CDR3 comprises 14 residues. For the CDR3, the DNA is TGTGCTAGTGGCGCGTGGGGCCGTGGAAACACCATATATTTT. The encoded protein is CASGAWGRGNTIYF.

The CDR3 spells CASSPGTHYNEQFF. The CDR3 nucleotides are TGTGCCAGCTCACCAGGGACTCACTACAATGAGCAGTTCTTC. This chain connects TRBV18 to TRBJ2-1; weak D call: TRBD2 (6 bases). The CDR3 covers 14 residues. Germline V gives CDR1 KGHSH, CDR2 LQKENI. The V end was cut by 2 bases, the J end by 3 bases, with 8 bases between.

The J gene is TRBJ2-2, the V gene TRBV5-4, with 8 nucleotides matching TRBD2. The CDR3 has 15 amino acids. Germline V lookup: CDR1 SGHNT, CDR2 YYREEE (reference sequence). J gave up 5 bases and V 7 bases, and 10 bases lay outside the gene matches. The CDR3 DNA is TGTGCCAGCGGCCCCGGGGGGGGCCCTACCGGGGAGCTGTTTTTT. It translates to CASGPGGGPTGELFF.

This chain connects TRBV7-2 to TRBJ1-1; TRBD1 agrees at 7 bases. The germline CDR1 and CDR2 sequences are SGHTA and FQGNSA. V dropped 5 bases and J dropped 4; count of bases not matched to a gene: 7. CDR3 length: 14 residues. The CDR3 region is CASSLGTVGTEAFF. In nucleotides, the CDR3 is TGTGCCAGCAGCCTTGGGACAGTTGGCACTGAAGCTTTCTTT.

The chain couples TRBV3-1 (or the pseudogene TRBV3-2) to TRBJ1-5; 7 bases match TRBD1. CDR3 length: 17 amino acids. V was clipped by 4 bases and J by 13 bases; unmatched bases: 22. From germline, CDR1 is LGHDT and CDR2 YNNKEL (reference sequence). The chain's CDR3 is CASSPTMTGPGGYRQHF. The DNA of the CDR3 is TGTGCCAGCAGCCCGACTATGACAGGGCCTGGCGGCTACCGACAGCATTTT.

This clone was counted a single time. The chain employs TRBV7-7 and TRBJ2-7; D might be TRBD1 (5 bases). Germline loops: CDR1 SSHAT, CDR2 FNYEAQ (reference sequence). Between the trimmed V and J ends, which lost 2 bases and 5 bases, there was a span of 10 bases. The CDR3 length is 13 residues. The CDR3 DNA sequence: TGTGCCAGCAGCTTAAGTTCAGGGAACGAGCAGTACTTC. Its translation: CASSLSSGNEQYF.

This clone showed up just a few times. V usage is TRBV7-8 and J usage is TRBJ2-1; the match to TRBD2 covers 13 bases. Germline V gene lookup returns CDR1 SGHVS and CDR2 FQNEAQ. The CDR3 length is 15 residues. The trim removed 3 bases at V and 9 bases at J, leaving 5 bases unmatched. DNA of the CDR3: TGTGCCAGCAGCTTGGGGACTAGCGGGGTTGGTGAGCAGTTCTTC. Translated, it gives CASSLGTSGVGEQFF.

This clone was counted only a few times. V is TRBV19 and J is TRBJ1-3, with TRBD1 matching 8 bases. The CDR3 is made up of 16 amino acids. CDR1 and CDR2 from the germline V gene are LNHDA and SQIVND (reference sequence). V was pared by 5 bases and J by 0 bases, with 6 bases of the junction left unmatched. The CDR3 nucleotides read TGTGCCAGTAGTCCGACAGGGGTCCACTCTGGAAACACCATATATTTT. Amino acid sequence: CASSPTGVHSGNTIYF.

The rearrangement joins TRBV14 to TRBJ1-2; possible D gene TRBD1, 6 bases. Germline values: CDR1 SGHDN, CDR2 FVKESK. This CDR3 has 13 amino acids. V lost 4 bases to trimming and J lost 4 bases, with 10 bases between them. CDR3 coding DNA: TGTGCCAGCAGCCTCGGACAGAGCTATGGCTACACCTTC. This translates into CASSLGQSYGYTF.

The chain recombines TRBV2 with TRBJ1-2, with D tentatively TRBD1 (6 bases). V gave up 6 bases and J gave up 1 base, with 9 bases separating them. The CDR3 extends over 13 amino acids. The germline V gene encodes CDR1 SNHLY and CDR2 FYNNEI. Here the CDR3 reads CASSGDINYGYTF. CDR3 in DNA: TGTGCCAGCAGCGGGGACATTAACTATGGCTACACCTTC.

The chain combines TRBV3-1 (or the pseudogene TRBV3-2) with TRBJ1-1, with no clear D. The germline V and J ends were trimmed by 0 bases and 10 bases, with 6 bases remaining between them. The CDR3 covers 11 residues. Germline assignment: CDR1 LGHDT and CDR2 YNNKEL (reference sequence). The CDR3 DNA reads as TGTGCCAGCAGCCAAGACCGCGTAGCTTTCTTT. Translation: CASSQDRVAFF.

The chain uses TRBV9 and TRBJ2-1; 8 bases agree with TRBD2. V was clipped by 2 bases and J by 9 bases; unmatched bases: 7. Looked up from germline, CDR1 is SGDLS and CDR2 is YYNGEE. The CDR3 length is 14 residues. The CDR3 sequence: CASSVGTSLGEQFF. As DNA, the CDR3 is TGTGCCAGCAGCGTTGGGACTAGTTTGGGTGAGCAGTTCTTC.

V and J are TRBV5-1 and TRBJ1-5; D is unresolved. This CDR3 has 14 residues. The V gene lost 3 bases and the J gene lost 4 bases, with 11 bases spanning the gap. The germline V gene has CDR1 SGHRS and CDR2 YFSETQ. This CDR3 reads CASSSGAENQPQHF. As DNA, the CDR3 is TGCGCCAGCAGCTCGGGAGCGGAAAATCAGCCCCAGCATTTT.

Points on this clone: This same CDR3 is encoded by further DNA sequences in the sample. CDR3 coding DNA: TGTGCCAGTAGTATTACAGGGGAGGATTCACCCCTCCACTTT. It codes for CASSITGEDSPLHF. V is TRBV19 and J is TRBJ1-6, with 7 bases that match TRBD1. CDR1 LNHDA and CDR2 SQIVND come from the germline V gene (reference sequence). Germline trimming cut 3 bases from V and 8 bases from J; bases unmatched to any gene: 4. The CDR3 is made up of 14 amino acids.

The chain employs TRBV11-2 and TRBJ2-5; 9 bases align to TRBD1. The germline gives CDR1 SGHAT, CDR2 FQNNGV. V lost 4 bases to trimming and J lost 5 bases; unmatched junction nucleotides: 5. The CDR3 runs 14 residues. CDR3 sequence: CASSSGQGKETQYF. The CDR3 DNA is TGTGCCAGCAGCTCTGGACAGGGGAAGGAGACCCAGTACTTC.

The chain carries TRBV13 and TRBJ2-2; 15 bases are shared with TRBD2. This CDR3 is 16 amino acids long. V was clipped by 6 bases and J by 5 bases; unmatched bases: 4. Germline V lookup: CDR1 PRHDT, CDR2 FYEKMQ (reference sequence). In DNA, the CDR3 is TGTGCCAGCAGAACCGGGACTAGCGGGGGGACCGGGGAGCTGTTTTTT. Translated: CASRTGTSGGTGELFF.

The chain joins TRBV19 to TRBJ2-5; 15 nucleotides align to TRBD2. This CDR3 comprises 19 residues. V lost 10 bases to trimming and J lost 4 bases; unmatched junction nucleotides: 19. CDR1 LNHDA and CDR2 SQIVND come from the germline V gene (reference sequence). CDR3 amino acids: CATGHGWTSGGAKSETQYF. CDR3 DNA sequence: TGTGCCACCGGGCACGGGTGGACTAGCGGGGGGGCCAAGTCAGAGACCCAGTACTTC. Filled out from reference TRBV19 and TRBJ2-5, the complete variable domain reads DGGITQSPKYLFRKEGQNVTLSCEQNLNHDAMYWYRQDPGQGLRLIYYSQIVNDFQKGDIAEGYSVSREKKESFPLTVTSAQKNPTAFYLCATGHGWTSGGAKSETQYFGPGTRLLVL.